This T cell receptor (beta chain) comes out of a study of CDR3 diversity in severe acne. A single record per CDR3 protein comes from TCRdb applying MiXCR to the PCR reads. The sample lists approximately 79,000 distinct CDR3 sequences, 45% to 55% occurring once. The length of the CDR3 is 17 residues. The V gene's germline CDR1 is MNHNS and CDR2 SASEGT. J gave up 5 bases and V 5 bases, and 10 bases lay outside the gene matches. V and J are TRBV6-1 and TRBJ1-6; 9 nucleotides align to TRBD1. The TCR originated in a male donor in good health, serving as a control. Sequencing input: blood. CDR3 region: CASSTPAQGADNSPLHF. The DNA for the CDR3 is TGTGCCAGCAGTACCCCAGCACAGGGGGCCGATAATTCACCCCTCCACTTT.